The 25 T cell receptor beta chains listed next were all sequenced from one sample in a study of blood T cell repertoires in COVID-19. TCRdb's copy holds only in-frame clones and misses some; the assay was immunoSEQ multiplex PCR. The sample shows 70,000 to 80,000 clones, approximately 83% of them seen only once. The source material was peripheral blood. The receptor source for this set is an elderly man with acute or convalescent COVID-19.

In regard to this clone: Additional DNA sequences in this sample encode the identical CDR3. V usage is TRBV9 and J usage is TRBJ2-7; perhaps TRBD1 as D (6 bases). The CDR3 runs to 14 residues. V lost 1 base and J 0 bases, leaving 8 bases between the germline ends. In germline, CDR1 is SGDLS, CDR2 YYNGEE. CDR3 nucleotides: TGTGCCAGCAGCGTAAACAGGGACTCCTACGAGCAGTACTTC. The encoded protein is CASSVNRDSYEQYF.

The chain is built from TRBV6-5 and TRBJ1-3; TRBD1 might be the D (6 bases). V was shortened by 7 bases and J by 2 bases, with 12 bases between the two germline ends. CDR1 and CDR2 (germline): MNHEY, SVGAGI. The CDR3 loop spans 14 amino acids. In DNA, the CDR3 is TGTGCCAGCACCCCAGGGACAACTGGAAACACCATATATTTT. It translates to CASTPGTTGNTIYF.

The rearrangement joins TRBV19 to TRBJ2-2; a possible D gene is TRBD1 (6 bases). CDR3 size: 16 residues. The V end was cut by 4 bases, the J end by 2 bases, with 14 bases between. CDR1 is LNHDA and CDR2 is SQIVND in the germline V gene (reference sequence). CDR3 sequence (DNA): TGTGCCAGTAGTACCATGGACAGTCAAAACACCGGGGAGCTGTTTTTT. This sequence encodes CASSTMDSQNTGELFF. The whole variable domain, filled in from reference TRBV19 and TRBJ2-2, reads DGGITQSPKYLFRKEGQNVTLSCEQNLNHDAMYWYRQDPGQGLRLIYYSQIVNDFQKGDIAEGYSVSREKKESFPLTVTSAQKNPTAFYLCASSTMDSQNTGELFFGEGSRLTVL.

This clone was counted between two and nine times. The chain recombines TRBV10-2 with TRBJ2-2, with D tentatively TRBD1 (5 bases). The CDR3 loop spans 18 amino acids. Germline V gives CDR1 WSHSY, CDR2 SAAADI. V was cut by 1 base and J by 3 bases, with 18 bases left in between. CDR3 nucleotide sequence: TGCGCCAGCAGTGAGTTCGTCAGGGCAATAGGGTACACCGGGGAGCTGTTTTTT. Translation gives CASSEFVRAIGYTGELFF.

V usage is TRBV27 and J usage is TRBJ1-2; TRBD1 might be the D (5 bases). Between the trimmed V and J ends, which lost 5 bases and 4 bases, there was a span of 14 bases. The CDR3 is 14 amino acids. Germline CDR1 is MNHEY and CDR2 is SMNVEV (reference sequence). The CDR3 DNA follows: TGTGCCAGCAGTCGAAAACAAGACAGCTATGGCTACACCTTC. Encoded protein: CASSRKQDSYGYTF.

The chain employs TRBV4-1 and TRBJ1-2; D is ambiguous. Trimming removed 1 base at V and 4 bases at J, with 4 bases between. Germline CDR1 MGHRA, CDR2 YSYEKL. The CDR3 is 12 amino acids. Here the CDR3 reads CASSQGVYGYTF. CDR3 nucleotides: TGCGCCAGCAGCCAAGGAGTCTATGGCTACACCTTC.

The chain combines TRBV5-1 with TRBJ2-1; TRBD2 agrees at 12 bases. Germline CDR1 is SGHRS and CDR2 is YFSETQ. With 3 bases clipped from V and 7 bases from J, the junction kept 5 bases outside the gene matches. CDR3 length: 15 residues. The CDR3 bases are TGCGCCAGCAGCTCAGGACTAGCGGGGAGAAATGAGCAGTTCTTC. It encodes CASSSGLAGRNEQFF.

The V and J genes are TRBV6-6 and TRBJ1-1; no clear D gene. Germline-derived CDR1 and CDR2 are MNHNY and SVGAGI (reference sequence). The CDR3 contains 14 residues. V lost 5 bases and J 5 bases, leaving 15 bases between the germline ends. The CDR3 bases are TGTGCCAGCAGTCTCCCCCTAGTCGGGACTGAAGCTTTCTTT. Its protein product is CASSLPLVGTEAFF.

The CDR3 DNA is TGCACCACCATTCGGCGGGGGCAGGAGACCCAGTACTTC. The encoded protein is CTTIRRGQETQYF. The V gene is TRBV29-1, the J gene TRBJ2-5, with D possibly being TRBD2 (7 bases). The CDR3 spans 13 residues. Germline V gives CDR1 SQVTM, CDR2 ANQGSEA.

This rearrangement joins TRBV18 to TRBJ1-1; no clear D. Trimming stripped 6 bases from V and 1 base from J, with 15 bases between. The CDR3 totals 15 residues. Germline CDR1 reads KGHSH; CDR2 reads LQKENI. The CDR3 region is CASSPPGVRNTEAFF. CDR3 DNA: TGTGCCAGCTCCCCCCCCGGTGTTCGGAACACTGAAGCTTTCTTT.

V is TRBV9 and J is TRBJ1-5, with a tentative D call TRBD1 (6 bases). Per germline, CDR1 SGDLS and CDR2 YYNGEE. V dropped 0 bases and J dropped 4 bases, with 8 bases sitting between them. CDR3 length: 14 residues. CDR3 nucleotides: TGTGCCAGCAGCGTAGGTCAGGGGAATCAGCCCCAGCATTTT. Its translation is CASSVGQGNQPQHF.

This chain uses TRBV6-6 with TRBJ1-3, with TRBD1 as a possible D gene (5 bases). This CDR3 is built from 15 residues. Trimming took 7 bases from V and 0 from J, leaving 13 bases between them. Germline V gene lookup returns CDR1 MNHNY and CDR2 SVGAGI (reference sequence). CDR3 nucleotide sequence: TGTGCCAGCACCGGGGAGGGGCTCTCTGGAAACACCATATATTTT. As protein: CASTGEGLSGNTIYF.

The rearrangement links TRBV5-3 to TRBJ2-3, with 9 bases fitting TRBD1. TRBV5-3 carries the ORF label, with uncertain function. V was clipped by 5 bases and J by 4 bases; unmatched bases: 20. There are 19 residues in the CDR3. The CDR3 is CARSEGRDRVYTQADTQYF. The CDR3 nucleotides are TGTGCCAGAAGTGAGGGTCGGGACAGGGTGTATACTCAGGCAGATACGCAGTATTTT.

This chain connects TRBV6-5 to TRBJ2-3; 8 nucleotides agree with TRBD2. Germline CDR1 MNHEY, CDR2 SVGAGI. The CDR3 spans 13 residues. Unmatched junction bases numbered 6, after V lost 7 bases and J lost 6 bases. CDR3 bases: TGTGCCAGCATCCCAGCGGGAGTGGATACGCAGTATTTT. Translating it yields CASIPAGVDTQYF.

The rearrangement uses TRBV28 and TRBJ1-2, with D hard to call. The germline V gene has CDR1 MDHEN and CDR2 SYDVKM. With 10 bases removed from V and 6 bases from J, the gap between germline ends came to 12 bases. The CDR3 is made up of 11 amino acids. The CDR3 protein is CAIRMRDGYTF. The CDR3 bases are TGTGCCATTCGGATGCGGGATGGCTACACCTTC.

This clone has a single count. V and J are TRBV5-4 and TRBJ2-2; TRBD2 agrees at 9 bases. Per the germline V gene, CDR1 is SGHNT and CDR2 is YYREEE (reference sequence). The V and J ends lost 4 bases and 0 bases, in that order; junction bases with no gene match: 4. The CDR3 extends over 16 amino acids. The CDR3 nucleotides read TGTGCCAGCAGCCTTAGACTAGCGGCGAACACCGGGGAGCTGTTTTTT. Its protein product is CASSLRLAANTGELFF.

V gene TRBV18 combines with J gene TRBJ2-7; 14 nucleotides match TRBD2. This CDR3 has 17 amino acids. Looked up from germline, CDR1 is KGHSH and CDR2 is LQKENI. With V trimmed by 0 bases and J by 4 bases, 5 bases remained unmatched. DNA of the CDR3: TGTGCCAGCTCACCACCGGGGACTAGCGGGAGTGGATACGAGCAGTACTTC. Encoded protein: CASSPPGTSGSGYEQYF. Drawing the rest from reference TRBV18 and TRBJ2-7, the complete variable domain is NAGVMQNPRHLVRRRGQEARLRCSPMKGHSHVYWYRQLPEEGLKFMVYLQKENIIDESGMPKERFSAEFPKEGPSILRIQQVVRGDSAAYFCASSPPGTSGSGYEQYFGPGTRLTVT.

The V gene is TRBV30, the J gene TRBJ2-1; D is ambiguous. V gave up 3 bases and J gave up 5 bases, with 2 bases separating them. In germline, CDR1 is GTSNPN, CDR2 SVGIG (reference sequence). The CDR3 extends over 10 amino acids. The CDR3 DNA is TGTGCCTGGAGCAACAATGAGCAGTTCTTC. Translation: CAWSNNEQFF.

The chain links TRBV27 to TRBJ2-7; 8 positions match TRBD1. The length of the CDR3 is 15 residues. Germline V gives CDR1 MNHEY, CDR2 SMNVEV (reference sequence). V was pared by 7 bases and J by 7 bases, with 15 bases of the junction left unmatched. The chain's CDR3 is CASTLEYSGGGEQYF. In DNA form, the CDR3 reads TGTGCCAGCACCTTAGAATACTCAGGGGGCGGGGAGCAGTACTTC.

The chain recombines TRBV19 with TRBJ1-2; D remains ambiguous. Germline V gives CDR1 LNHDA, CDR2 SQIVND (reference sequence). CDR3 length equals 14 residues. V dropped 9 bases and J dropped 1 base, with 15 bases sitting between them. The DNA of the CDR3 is TGTGCCAGCGCTGGCCCCGGCGGTAACTATGGCTACACCTTC. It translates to CASAGPGGNYGYTF.

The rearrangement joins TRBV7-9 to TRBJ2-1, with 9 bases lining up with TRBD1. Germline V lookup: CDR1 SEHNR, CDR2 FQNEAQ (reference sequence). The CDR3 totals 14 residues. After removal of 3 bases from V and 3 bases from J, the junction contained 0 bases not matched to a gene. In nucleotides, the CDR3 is TGTGCCAGCAGCTTGGGACAGGGCTACAATGAGCAGTTCTTC. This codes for CASSLGQGYNEQFF.

CDR3 DNA: TGTGCCATCAGTGAGTCGGGACAGGTGAGCACTGAAGCTTTCTTT. It yields the protein CAISESGQVSTEAFF. The chain couples TRBV10-3 to TRBJ1-1; 8 nucleotides agree with TRBD1. The CDR3 covers 15 residues. V lost 0 bases and J lost 4; bases outside the gene matches: 4. Germline lookup yields CDR1 ENHRY and CDR2 SYGVKD.

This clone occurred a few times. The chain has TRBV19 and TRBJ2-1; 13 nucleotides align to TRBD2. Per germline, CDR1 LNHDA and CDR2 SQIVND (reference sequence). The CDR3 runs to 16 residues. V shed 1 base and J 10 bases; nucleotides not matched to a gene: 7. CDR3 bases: TGTGCCAGTAGTATAGGGACTAGCGGGAGTCGTAACGAGCAGTTCTTC. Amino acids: CASSIGTSGSRNEQFF.

CDR3 in DNA: TGTGCCAGTAGTATTGAGGGGGACTACTCCTACGAGCAGTACTTC. This sequence encodes CASSIEGDYSYEQYF. The V call is TRBV19, the J call TRBJ2-7, with D possibly matching TRBD2 (7 bases). The CDR3 runs to 15 residues. Trimming pared 3 bases from V and 0 bases from J, leaving 12 bases between. Germline CDR1 and CDR2: LNHDA and SQIVND (reference sequence).

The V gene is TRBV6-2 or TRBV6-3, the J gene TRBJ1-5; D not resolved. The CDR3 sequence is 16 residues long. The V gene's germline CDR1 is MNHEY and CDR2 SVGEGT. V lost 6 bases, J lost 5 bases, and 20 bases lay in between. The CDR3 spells CASSHVAYTPYQPQHF. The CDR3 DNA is TGTGCCAGCAGCCACGTCGCCTATACCCCGTATCAGCCCCAGCATTTT.